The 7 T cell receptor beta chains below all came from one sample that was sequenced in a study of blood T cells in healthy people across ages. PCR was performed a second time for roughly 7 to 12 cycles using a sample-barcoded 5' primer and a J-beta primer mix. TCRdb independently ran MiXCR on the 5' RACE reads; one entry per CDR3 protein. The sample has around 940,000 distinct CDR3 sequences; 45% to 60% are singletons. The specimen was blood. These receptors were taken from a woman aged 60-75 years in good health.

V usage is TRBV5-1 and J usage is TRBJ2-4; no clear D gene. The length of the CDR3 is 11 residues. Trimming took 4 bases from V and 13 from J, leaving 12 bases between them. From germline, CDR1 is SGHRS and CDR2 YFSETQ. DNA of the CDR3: TGCGCCAGCAGCACCCACGAATTGCAGTACTTC. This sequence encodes CASSTHELQYF. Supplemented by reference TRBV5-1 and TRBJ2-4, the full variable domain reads KAGVTQTPRYLIKTRGQQVTLSCSPISGHRSVSWYQQTPGQGLQFLFEYFSETQRNKGNFPGRFSGRQFSNSRSEMNVSTLELGDSALYLCASSTHELQYFGAGTRLSVL.

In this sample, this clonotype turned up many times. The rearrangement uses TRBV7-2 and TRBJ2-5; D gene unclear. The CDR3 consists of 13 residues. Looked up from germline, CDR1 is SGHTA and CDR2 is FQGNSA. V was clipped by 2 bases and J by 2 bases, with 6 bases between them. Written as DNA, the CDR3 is TGTGCCAGCAGCTTATTTAGGCAAGAGACCCAGTACTTC. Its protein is CASSLFRQETQYF.

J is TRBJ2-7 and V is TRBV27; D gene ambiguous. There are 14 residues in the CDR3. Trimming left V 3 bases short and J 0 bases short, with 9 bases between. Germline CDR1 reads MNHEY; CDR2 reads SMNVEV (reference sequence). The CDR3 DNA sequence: TGTGCCAGCAGTTTTGCGGAATCCTCCTACGAGCAGTACTTC. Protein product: CASSFAESSYEQYF.

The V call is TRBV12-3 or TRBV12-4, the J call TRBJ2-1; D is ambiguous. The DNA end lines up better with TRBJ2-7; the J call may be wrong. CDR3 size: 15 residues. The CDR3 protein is CASSWWEGSYNEQYF. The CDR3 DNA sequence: TGTGCCAGCAGTTGGTGGGAAGGCTCCTACAATGAGCAGTACTTC.

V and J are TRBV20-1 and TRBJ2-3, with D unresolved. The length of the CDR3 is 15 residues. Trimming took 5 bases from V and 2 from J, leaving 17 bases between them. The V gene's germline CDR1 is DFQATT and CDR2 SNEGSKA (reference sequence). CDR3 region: CSAPPSFGYTDTQYF. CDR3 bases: TGCAGTGCTCCCCCTAGTTTCGGGTACACAGATACGCAGTATTTT.

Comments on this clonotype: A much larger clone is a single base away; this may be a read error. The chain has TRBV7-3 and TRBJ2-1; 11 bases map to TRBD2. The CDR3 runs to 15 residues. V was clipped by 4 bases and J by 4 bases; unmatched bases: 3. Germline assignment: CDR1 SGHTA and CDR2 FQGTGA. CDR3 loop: CASSSTSGAYNEQFF. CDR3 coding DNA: TGTGCCAGCAGCTCGACTAGCGGGGCTTACAATGAGCAGTTCTTC.

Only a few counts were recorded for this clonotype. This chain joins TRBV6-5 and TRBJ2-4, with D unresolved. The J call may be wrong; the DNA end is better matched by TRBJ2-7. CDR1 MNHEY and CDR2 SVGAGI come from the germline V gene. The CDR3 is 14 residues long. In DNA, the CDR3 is TGTGCCAGCAGTTCCGTGGCCGGCTCCTACGAGCAGTACTTC. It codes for CASSSVAGSYEQYF.